This is a list of T cell receptor beta chains from one sample in a study of blood T cells in healthy people across ages. TCRdb independently ran MiXCR on the 5' RACE reads; one entry per CDR3 protein. The sample shows roughly 800,000 distinct CDR3 sequences, less than 70% of them seen only once. Sequencing used blood. These TCRs come from a man older than 75 in good health. The CDR3 runs from the conserved cysteine through the conserved F or W. A D gene is named only where the DNA matches it firmly. Expanded clones are given a class, and other clones once, few, many or no size at all.

v_gene,abundance,j_gene,d_gene,CDR3nt,CDR3aa
TRBV24-1,.,TRBJ2-3,.,TGTGCCACCAGTGAGTTAGCGAGCACAGATACGCAGTATTTT,CATSELASTDTQYF
TRBV12-3/TRBV12-4,.,TRBJ2-7,TRBD1,TGTGCCAGCAGCCCTACAGGGGGATACTACGAGCAGTACTTC,CASSPTGGYYEQYF
TRBV29-1,.,TRBJ2-2,.,TGCAGCGGACGGGATGAGGTTATCGGGGAGCTGTTTTTT,CSGRDEVIGELFF
TRBV12-3/TRBV12-4,few,TRBJ2-6,.,TGTGCCAGCAGACAAACCCTGCTCTCGGGGGCCAACGTCCTGACTTTC,CASRQTLLSGANVLTF
TRBV20-1,.,TRBJ2-5,TRBD2,TGCAGTGCCAAAGCGGGAGAACGGGAGACCCAGTACTTC,CSAKAGERETQYF
TRBV20-1,.,TRBJ2-7,.,TGCAGTGCTAGAGATCGATCGGTTTCCTACGAGCAGTACTTC,CSARDRSVSYEQYF
TRBV7-9,.,TRBJ2-7,TRBD2,TGTGCCAGCAGCTTAACCGGGACTAGCGGCTACGAGCAGTACTTC,CASSLTGTSGYEQYF
TRBV12-3/TRBV12-4,few,TRBJ2-1,TRBD2,TGTGCCAGCAGTTTCCTAAGCGGGAGGCTCTACAATGAGCAGTTCTTC,CASSFLSGRLYNEQFF
TRBV7-2,.,TRBJ1-2,.,TGTGCCAGCAGCCAAGGACAGCAAGTTAGGTCTGGCACCTTC,CASSQGQQVRSGTF
TRBV5-1,.,TRBJ1-5,.,TGCGCCAGCAGCTTGGACCAGGGGATGCAGCCCCAGCATTTT,CASSLDQGMQPQHF
TRBV10-3,few,TRBJ2-1,TRBD2,TGTGCCACCCGGGTAGCGGGAGACGGGCCTGCGCAGTTCTTC,CATRVAGDGPAQFF
TRBV9,few,TRBJ2-3,.,TGTGCCAGCAGCGTAGCTAACGGCAGAAATCCCACAGATACGCAGTATTTT,CASSVANGRNPTDTQYF
TRBV11-2,.,TRBJ2-3,TRBD2,TGTGCCAGCAGCCTCGGCCGGGGGCTGGGAGCGGGAGGCTTGAGCACAGATACGCAGTATTTT,CASSLGRGLGAGGLSTDTQYF
TRBV9,once,TRBJ2-1,TRBD2,TGTGCCAGCAGCCCCCGACTAGCGGGAGGTTCCTACAATGAGCAGTTCTTC,CASSPRLAGGSYNEQFF
TRBV3-1,few,TRBJ1-6,.,TGTGCCAGCAGCCAAGGTTTTGGCTCACCCCTCCACTTT,CASSQGFGSPLHF